The sequence of this T cell receptor beta chain was determined in a study of response to subunit inactivated influenza vaccine listed by TCRdb under 2018. About the study as a whole: The study used deep quantitative T cell receptor repertoire profiling to track responses to a trivalent subunit inactivated influenza vaccine.

The library was prepared using RT-PCR. The sequencer was an Illumina HiSeq 2500. Clones were called with MiXCR by TCRdb after fastp trimmed the public reads at Q25, and only in-frame beta chains were retained. Entries are consolidated by CDR3 protein sequence, retaining the most common genes and DNA. In this sample the table shows just under 550,000 distinct CDR3 sequences, less than 25% of which occur a single time. Roughly 2.8% of the sample is in the top ten clones. A distance of 9 bases separates the germline ends of V and J, which lose 1 base and 5 bases respectively. Reading the germline V gene (reference sequence) gives CDR1 DFQATT and CDR2 SNEGSKA. From the cysteine up to the phenylalanine, the CDR3 has a length of 12 residues. This entry keeps only the CDR3 DNA: 36 bases, framed from base 1. Concerning this clonotype itself: The specificity of this receptor is unknown. Base qualities are not recorded, but no much larger clone differs from it by a single base.

Study-level results and caveats: The authors proposed that each seasonal influenza vaccination may bring in only a limited number of new T cells.

These data were likewise used in another study, on T cells expressing NK-cell markers. From the second report: TCR beta cDNA libraries were prepared using 5'RACE template switching, which introduced a universal primer site and unique molecular identifiers. Roughly 8 donors provided sorted CD3+CD56+NKG2C+, CD3+CD56+NKG2C- and CD3+CD56-NKG2C+ T-cell subsets, whose TCR beta-chain repertoires were profiled. Of the eight sequenced donors, seven were found to be HCMV-seropositive and one was found to be HCMV-seronegative. In several experiments an anti-gammadeltaTCR antibody was added to restrict sorting to alphabetaTCR-expressing T cells. In more than 5 donors, the dominant CD3+CD56+NKG2C+ clonotypes were found to rank among the top 10 CD8+ clonotypes and to make up 1.0-7.0% of CD8+ T cells. Those dominant clonotypes were again the most abundant among CD3+CD56-NKG2C+ cells in a few donors, at about 28.3-65%. It remained unclear whether the expanded NKG2C-expressing T cell clones were specific for HCMV antigens. The study sequenced eight donors, all healthy volunteers chosen at random: three men and five women. A commercial ELISA kit detecting HCMV-specific IgG in serum was used to determine HCMV serostatus. Peripheral blood mononuclear cells were isolated from blood by Ficoll density gradient centrifugation. Magnetic immunoseparation with Miltenyi isolation kits was used to isolate CD4+ and CD8+ T cells from PBMC. Synthesis of cDNA was primed from the TCR beta constant segment and was followed by two consecutive PCR amplification steps. Libraries were sequenced as 2 x 150 bp reads on Illumina HiSeq 2000/2500, MiSeq or NextSeq. MIGEC was used to demultiplex reads and group reads by UMI, and MiTCR was used to assemble and quantify clonotypes. To remove erroneous sequences, TCR cDNA sequences were retained only when supported by two or more reads. The tcR package was used for downstream repertoire analysis, and clonotypes were matched across fractions by CDR3 nucleotide sequence plus V segment. VDJmatch was used to annotate antigen specificity against VDJdb, with one amino acid substitution in CDR3 allowed.

Specimen: CD4+ T cells sorted from PBMCs, collected approximately 13 days after vaccination. The V and J segments used are TRBV20-1 and TRBJ2-7; perhaps TRBD2 is the D gene, with 6 bases matching. This TCR was recovered from a man aged 45 to 65 who received an inactivated influenza vaccine. Donor details come from another sample of the same person, matched by shared clones. The CDR3 sequence is CSARVGLDEQYF. The sequenced DNA is TGCAGTGCTAGAGTGGGACTTGACGAGCAGTACTTC.